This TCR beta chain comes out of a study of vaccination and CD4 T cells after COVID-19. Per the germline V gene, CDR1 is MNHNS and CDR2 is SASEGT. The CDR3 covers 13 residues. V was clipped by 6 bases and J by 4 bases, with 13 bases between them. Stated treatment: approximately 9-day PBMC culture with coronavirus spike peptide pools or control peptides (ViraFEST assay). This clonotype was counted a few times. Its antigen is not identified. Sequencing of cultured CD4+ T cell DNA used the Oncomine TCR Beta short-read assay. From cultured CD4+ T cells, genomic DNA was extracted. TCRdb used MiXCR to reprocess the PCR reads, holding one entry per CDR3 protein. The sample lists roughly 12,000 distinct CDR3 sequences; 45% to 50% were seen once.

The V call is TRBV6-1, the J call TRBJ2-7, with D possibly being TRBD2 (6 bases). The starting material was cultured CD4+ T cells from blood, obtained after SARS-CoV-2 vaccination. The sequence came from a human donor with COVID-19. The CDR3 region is CASRRAGTYEQYF. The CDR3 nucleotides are TGTGCCAGCAGAAGGGCAGGGACTTACGAGCAGTACTTC.